This T cell receptor (beta chain) came from a study of shared T cell receptors in the human thymus (TCRdb year 2021). The study in broad terms: The study examined how the human thymus generates shared, self-reactive T-cell receptor alpha chains.

According to the germline V gene (reference sequence), CDR1 reads MNHEY and CDR2 reads SMNVEV. The CDR3 spans 13 residues, from the cysteine through the phenylalanine. Only the CDR3 part of the read is kept: 39 bases, read in frame from the first base. V and J lose 8 bases and 6 bases, and a span of 14 bases separates them. Libraries came from the immunoSEQ multiplex PCR assay. Imported from immuneACCESS, the table was reduced by TCRdb to in-frame sequences with V and J called. These copies leave out some clones; in studies compared against another copy, an unresolved V gene accounts for under half, and the cause of the remainder is not known. The table for this sample lists over 650,000 clones; 70% to 90% of them were counted only once. The leading ten clones occupy about 0.0094% of the sample. Of note for this clone: There is no known antigen for this receptor. The input lacks base qualities; no much larger clone sits a single base away.

Separately, the same data were catalogued under a study of human thymus T cells. The second paper states: Donors were immunologically healthy infants undergoing open corrective cardiac surgery for congenital heart defects in Finland. Thymus tissue was collected as surgical resects that were removed during corrective cardiac surgery. V and J gene segment usage appeared biased in both thymic and peripheral blood repertoires. The related research found that thymic TCR repertoires overlapped highly between unrelated individuals. TCR alpha and beta repertoires from roughly 8 infant thymus samples and four related peripheral blood samples were characterized in the study. The infant donors were 7 to 244 days old, and the cohort included over 5 males and a couple of females. After being mechanically released from the tissue, thymocytes were kept at -70 degrees C in pellets of roughly 8.5-34 million cells. Genomic DNA was extracted from frozen cell pellets with a QIAsymphony instrument. TCRB and TCRAD loci were amplified from a standardized quantity of quality-controlled genomic DNA using the immunoSEQ multiplex PCR assay. The V(D)J region was spanned by amplicons of a length sufficient to cover the CDR3 and to identify V and J genes. The amplicons were sequenced on an Illumina platform via the commercial immunoSEQ service. Corrections for primer bias and sequencing errors followed previously described methods, while TCRAD and TCRB definitions were based on the IMGT database. Analysis of the repertoires was done with immunoSEQ Analyzer 3.0 and VDJTools and included basic statistics, V/J segment usage, diversity estimates, rarefaction and pairwise overlap. Diversity was estimated using the Chao1, ChaoE, Efron-Thisted, Shannon and inverse Simpson indices, and was also estimated on datasets down-sampled to the size of the smallest sample. Repertoire overlap was determined by strict matching of CDR3 nucleotide sequence, V gene and J gene, and Jaccard-based multidimensional scaling clustering was applied. Thymus samples yielded on average around 810,000 unique TCRB clonotypes, compared with around 91,000 from blood samples.

The V gene is TRBV27 and the J gene is TRBJ2-1, with TRBD2 as a weak D call on 6 bases. The sequencing sample was made of thymocytes. The origin of this receptor is a boy younger than two with a congenital heart defect. Donor details come from another sample of the same person, matched by shared clones. For the CDR3, the sequence is CASGGESINEQFF. In nucleotide form, the sequence is TGTGCCAGCGGCGGGGAAAGTATCAATGAGCAGTTCTTC.